The present TCR beta chain was sequenced within a study of blood T cells in healthy people across ages. Russia was home to the donors, healthy Caucasian individuals aged roughly 6 to 90. Investigators took about 9.1 milliliters of peripheral blood from every donor. The use of a sample-barcoded 5' primer and a J-beta primer mix characterized a second PCR of roughly 7 to 12 cycles. CDR3-containing paired-end reads numbered at least 3 million in each sample. One entry per CDR3 protein results from TCRdb running MiXCR on the 5' RACE reads. The sample lists hundreds of thousands of distinct CDR3 sequences; about 52% were seen once. The clonotype was recovered from a woman in her sixties or seventies in good health. Sequenced: blood.

CDR3 coding DNA: TGCAGCGTCGCTACCACCTACGAGCAGTACTTC. Its protein product is CSVATTYEQYF. This sequence joins TRBV29-1 and TRBJ2-7; D not certain. This CDR3 comprises 11 residues. Germline V lookup: CDR1 SQVTM, CDR2 ANQGSEA. Trimming took 6 bases from V and 2 from J, leaving 8 bases between them.